This T cell receptor beta chain comes out of a study of T cell repertoires in cytomegalovirus infection. Germline V CDR1 and CDR2: SEHNR, FQNEAQ (reference sequence). CDR3 length: 16 residues. The V segment lost 5 bases and the J segment 1 base; nucleotides outside the gene matches: 6. This clonotype was counted ten times or more. Antigen unknown. TCRdb analysed the reads with MiXCR anew, one entry per CDR3 protein. Counted here are 800,000 to 950,000 distinct CDR3 sequences, about 31% occurring once; the ten biggest clones make up around an eighth. The chain has TRBV7-9 and TRBJ2-2; 8 positions match TRBD2. This sequence was found in a human donor in good health (CMV status not recorded). Some clones in this sample may be carry-over from other donors' samples. The sequences come from cultured CD8+ T cells from PBMCs, collected from culture after CMV antigen stimulation. In nucleotides, the CDR3 is TGTGCCAGCAGCCCCCACCGGGGGGGGAACACCGGGGAGCTGTTTTTT. It is translated as CASSPHRGGNTGELFF.